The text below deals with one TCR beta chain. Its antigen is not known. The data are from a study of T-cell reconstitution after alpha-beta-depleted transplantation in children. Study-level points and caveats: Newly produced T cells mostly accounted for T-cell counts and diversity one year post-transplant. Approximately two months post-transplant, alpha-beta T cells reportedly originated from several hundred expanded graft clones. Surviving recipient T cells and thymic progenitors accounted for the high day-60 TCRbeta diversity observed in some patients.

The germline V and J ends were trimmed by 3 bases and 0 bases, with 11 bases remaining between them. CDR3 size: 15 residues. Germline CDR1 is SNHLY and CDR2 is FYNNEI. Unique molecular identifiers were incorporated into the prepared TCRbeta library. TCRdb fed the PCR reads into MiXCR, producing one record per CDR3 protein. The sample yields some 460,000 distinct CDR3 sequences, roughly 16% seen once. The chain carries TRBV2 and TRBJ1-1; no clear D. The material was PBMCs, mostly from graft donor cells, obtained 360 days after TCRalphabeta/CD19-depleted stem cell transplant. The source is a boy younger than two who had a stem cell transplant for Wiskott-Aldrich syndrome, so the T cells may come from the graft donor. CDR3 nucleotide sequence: TGTGCCAGCAGTGAGTTTGGCAGCCTGAACACTGAAGCTTTCTTT. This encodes CASSEFGSLNTEAFF.